The 19 T cell receptor beta chains reported below all come from one sample, sequenced in a study of shared T cell receptors in the human thymus. The data were produced by immunoSEQ multiplex PCR, yet TCRdb's version contains in-frame clones alone and is incomplete. This table has 500,000 to 750,000 clones, 88% appearing once. The data also belong to a second study, concerning human thymus T cells.

Source material: thymocytes. The receptors come from a boy under two years old with a congenital heart defect.

This chain uses TRBV5-1 with TRBJ1-2; the match to TRBD1 covers 7 bases. Per the germline V gene, CDR1 is SGHRS and CDR2 is YFSETQ. V lost 2 bases and J lost 10; bases outside the gene matches: 5. The CDR3 loop spans 12 amino acids. The CDR3 here is CASSLDRVNYTF. In nucleotides, the CDR3 is TGCGCCAGCAGCTTAGACAGGGTAAACTACACCTTC.

The J gene is TRBJ2-7, the V gene TRBV28; possible D gene TRBD1, 6 bases. The CDR3 totals 14 residues. Trimming shortened V by 5 bases and J by 2 bases, and 13 bases separated the two germline ends. Per germline, CDR1 MDHEN and CDR2 SYDVKM. CDR3 bases: TGTGCCAGCAGTCCCACAGGGCAGACCTACGAGCAGTACTTC. Translated, it gives CASSPTGQTYEQYF.

This chain uses TRBV7-3 with TRBJ2-1; D remains unclear. The CDR3 loop spans 15 amino acids. The V gene lost 4 bases and the J gene lost 2 bases, with 12 bases spanning the gap. The germline V gene encodes CDR1 SGHTA and CDR2 FQGTGA. This chain's CDR3 is CASSSDPLPYNEQFF. In nucleotides, the CDR3 is TGTGCCAGCAGCTCCGATCCCCTACCCTACAATGAGCAGTTCTTC.

The chain links TRBV9 to TRBJ2-2; 13 bases align to TRBD2. The CDR3 consists of 21 residues. Germline V gives CDR1 SGDLS, CDR2 YYNGEE. V gave up 0 bases and J gave up 4 bases; unmatched junction bases: 15. The CDR3: CASSVEAPGTSGMRGTGELFF. In nucleotides, the CDR3 is TGTGCCAGCAGCGTAGAGGCCCCCGGGACTAGCGGGATGCGTGGCACCGGGGAGCTGTTTTTT.

The J gene is TRBJ2-1, the V gene TRBV6-1, with D possibly TRBD2 on 6 matching bases. V was cut by 8 bases and J by 15 bases, with 17 bases left in between. CDR3 length: 11 residues. Germline V gene sequence: CDR1 MNHNS, CDR2 SASEGT. CDR3 protein: CASGKTPGGFF. CDR3 bases: TGTGCCAGCGGGAAAACTCCCGGGGGGTTCTTC.

The chain links TRBV13 to TRBJ2-7; 7 bases are a match to TRBD2. Germline CDR1 is PRHDT and CDR2 is FYEKMQ (reference sequence). CDR3 length equals 15 residues. The V gene end was trimmed by 5 bases and the J gene end by 0 bases; junction bases not matched to a gene: 7. The CDR3 region is CASSLSGWSSYEQYF. CDR3 DNA sequence: TGTGCCAGCAGCCTTAGCGGGTGGAGCTCCTACGAGCAGTACTTC.

The V and J genes are TRBV28 and TRBJ2-4, with no clear D. Trimming took off 7 bases at V and 5 bases at J, with 18 bases between the two ends. Germline V gene data show CDR1 as MDHEN and CDR2 as SYDVKM. The CDR3 covers 15 residues. This CDR3 reads CASTHRPPGQNIQYF. CDR3 nucleotide sequence: TGTGCCAGCACCCACAGACCACCAGGCCAAAACATTCAGTACTTC. Looking up the rest from reference TRBV28 and TRBJ2-4 gives the full variable domain: DVKVTQSSRYLVKRTGEKVFLECVQDMDHENMFWYRQDPGLGLRLIYFSYDVKMKEKGDIPEGYSVSREKKERFSLILESASTNQTSMYLCASTHRPPGQNIQYFGAGTRLSVL.

This chain connects TRBV11-2 to TRBJ1-5; D is possibly TRBD1 (5 bases). Germline V gene lookup returns CDR1 SGHAT and CDR2 FQNNGV. V dropped 5 bases and J dropped 2 bases, with 13 bases sitting between them. There are 15 residues in the CDR3. The chain's CDR3 is CASSPGGGRNQPQHF. For the CDR3, the DNA is TGTGCCAGCAGCCCCGGGGGAGGGCGCAATCAGCCCCAGCATTTT.

As regards this clone: Other DNA sequences in this sample translate to the same CDR3. This rearrangement joins TRBV27 to TRBJ2-7, with TRBD1 matching over 11 bases. Per germline, CDR1 MNHEY and CDR2 SMNVEV (reference sequence). The trim removed 8 bases at V and 1 base at J, leaving 1 base unmatched. The CDR3 runs to 13 residues. The CDR3 reads CASGTGGSYEQYF. The CDR3 bases are TGTGCCAGCGGGACAGGGGGATCCTACGAGCAGTACTTC.

V is TRBV5-6 and J is TRBJ2-5; maybe TRBD1 (6 bases). There are 15 residues in the CDR3. Germline CDR1 SGHDT, CDR2 YYEEEE. Trimming took 4 bases from V and 0 from J, leaving 13 bases between them. The CDR3 loop reads CASSKKDRNQETQYF. CDR3 in DNA: TGTGCCAGCAGCAAGAAAGACAGGAACCAAGAGACCCAGTACTTC.

V usage is TRBV7-2 and J usage is TRBJ2-4, with TRBD2 identical over 10 bases. V gave up 3 bases and J gave up 0 bases; unmatched junction bases: 8. CDR1 is SGHTA, CDR2 FQGNSA, per germline. The CDR3 runs 18 residues. CDR3 in DNA: TGTGCCAGCAGCTTTCCCAGCGGGAGGGCCAAAGCCAAAAACATTCAGTACTTC. Its protein product is CASSFPSGRAKAKNIQYF.

The CDR3 DNA reads as TGTGCCAGCAGCTCGGGGCTGGGGGAGGGAGAGACCCAGTACTTC. Translated, it gives CASSSGLGEGETQYF. The chain combines TRBV7-6 with TRBJ2-5, with 7 bases matching TRBD2. The CDR3 runs to 15 residues. Looked up from germline, CDR1 is SGHVS and CDR2 is FNYEAQ. V lost 4 bases and J lost 4; bases outside the gene matches: 9.

This clone has a single count. V is TRBV28 and J is TRBJ2-3, with 7 bases fitting TRBD1. This CDR3 contains 18 residues. The germline V gene has CDR1 MDHEN and CDR2 SYDVKM. The V and J ends lost 2 bases and 3 bases, in that order; junction bases with no gene match: 14. In nucleotides, the CDR3 is TGTGCCAGCAGTTTAAGACCGCCACAGGGGACGAGGACAGATACGCAGTATTTT. It is translated as CASSLRPPQGTRTDTQYF.

The V call is TRBV28, the J call TRBJ2-3, with 12 bases matching TRBD2. Germline CDR1 is MDHEN and CDR2 is SYDVKM. The CDR3 loop spans 16 amino acids. Germline trimming cut 5 bases from V and 2 bases from J; bases unmatched to any gene: 5. CDR3 sequence: CASSPRTSGNTDTQYF. As DNA, the CDR3 is TGTGCCAGCAGTCCTCGGACTAGCGGGAACACAGATACGCAGTATTTT.

The V and J genes are TRBV5-1 and TRBJ2-7, with D possibly being TRBD1 (6 bases). Germline lookup yields CDR1 SGHRS and CDR2 YFSETQ. V was trimmed by 1 base and J by 3 bases, leaving 23 bases between them. This CDR3 region has 18 residues. The CDR3 nucleotides are TGCGCCAGCAGCTTGTCCCCCGGGACATATCTGAAAGTCTACGAGCAGTACTTC. It translates to CASSLSPGTYLKVYEQYF.

The DNA of the CDR3 is TGTGCCAGCAGCTCCGATGGGGGCCTAGCGGGAGAGGGTACGCAGTATTTT. As protein: CASSSDGGLAGEGTQYF. The rearrangement links TRBV7-2 to TRBJ2-3, with 10 bases fitting TRBD2. V trimming: 4 bases; J trimming: 8 bases; junction bases outside the gene matches: 15. This CDR3 has 17 residues. CDR1 is SGHTA, CDR2 FQGNSA, per germline. The whole variable domain, remainder taken from reference TRBV7-2 and TRBJ2-3, is GAGVSQSPSNKVTEKGKDVELRCDPISGHTALYWYRQSLGQGLEFLIYFQGNSAPDKSGLPSDRFSAERTGGSVSTLTIQRTQQEDSAVYLCASSSDGGLAGEGTQYFGPGTRLTVL.

The V and J genes are TRBV2 and TRBJ2-1; D not certain. CDR1 SNHLY and CDR2 FYNNEI come from the germline V gene. The CDR3 covers 14 residues. The V gene lost 5 bases and the J gene lost 7 bases, with 15 bases spanning the gap. Written as DNA, the CDR3 is TGTGCCAGCAGTCCTCCGGTGGTGGAGAATGAGCAGTTCTTC. Its translation: CASSPPVVENEQFF. The variable domain in full, completed from reference TRBV2 and TRBJ2-1, reads EPEVTQTPSHQVTQMGQEVILRCVPISNHLYFYWYRQILGQKVEFLVSFYNNEISEKSEIFDDQFSVERPDGSNFTLKIRSTKLEDSAMYFCASSPPVVENEQFFGPGTRLTVL.

This clone was counted between two and nine times. The chain employs TRBV18 and TRBJ2-1; D is perhaps TRBD1 (6 bases). This CDR3 region has 15 residues. V lost 4 bases and J lost 3, with 13 bases in between. CDR1 is KGHSH and CDR2 is LQKENI in the germline V gene. CDR3 nucleotide sequence: TGTGCCAGCTCACGCGGACAGAGTTTCTACAATGAGCAGTTCTTC. It encodes CASSRGQSFYNEQFF.

V usage is TRBV14 and J usage is TRBJ2-3; tentatively, D is TRBD2 (6 bases). Between the trimmed V and J ends, which lost 3 bases and 4 bases, there was a span of 26 bases. Looked up from germline, CDR1 is SGHDN and CDR2 is FVKESK. The CDR3 runs 19 residues. In DNA, the CDR3 is TGTGCCAGCAGCCAGGGGCGCGAAGGGCGGGAATATGTCGCAGATACGCAGTATTTT. Translating gives CASSQGREGREYVADTQYF.